This is a list of T cell receptor beta chains from one sample in a study of monozygotic twins with inflammatory bowel disease. TCRdb re-called the 5' RACE reads and gives one entry per CDR3 protein, without DNA. This sample contains 110,000 to 150,000 distinct CDR3 sequences. The sequenced sample consisted of blood. These receptors were collected from a human donor with ulcerative colitis or Crohn's disease, or a healthy co-twin of an affected twin (not recorded which). The CDR3 runs from the conserved cysteine through the conserved F or W.

>TRBJ2-2|13|TRBV9
CASSVRWSGELFF
>TRBJ2-1|18|TRBV24-1
CATSDPGLAGVSYNEQFF
>TRBJ1-1|13|TRBV6-5
CASFPGPNTEAFF
>TRBJ2-2|14|TRBV7-3
CASSLTRNTGELFF
>TRBJ1-3|13|TRBV11-2
CASRTGGGNTIYF
>TRBJ2-7|16|TRBV5-1
CASSLNRAPNYYEQYF
>TRBJ2-2|18|TRBV19
CASSGLGLAGVIGGELFF
>TRBJ2-1|15|TRBV9
CASSVESQGADEQFF
>TRBJ1-1|14|TRBV5-6
CASSLGGSDTEAFF
>TRBJ1-1|17|TRBV5-1
CASSWGLKGQGNTEAFF